The 3 T cell receptor beta chains below all came from one sample that was sequenced in a study of cytomegalovirus exposure and HLA in healthy donors. Vbeta (60) and Jbeta (13) primers were used in the PCR. Repertoires were generated with immunoSEQ multiplex PCR, while TCRdb's copy carries only in-frame clones and drops some. The data contain about 160,000 clones, roughly 77% of them singletons. Material for sequencing was PBMCs. The receptors derive from a man aged 30 to 45 in good health and CMV-seropositive.

The rearrangement uses TRBV11-2 and TRBJ1-3; D is unclear. The CDR3 has 14 residues. Trimming stripped 4 bases from V and 0 bases from J, with 7 bases between. Germline lookup yields CDR1 SGHAT and CDR2 FQNNGV. In DNA form, the CDR3 reads TGTGCCAGCAGCTCCCGACTCTCTGGAAACACCATATATTTT. The encoded protein is CASSSRLSGNTIYF. The full variable domain, its missing parts supplied by reference TRBV11-2 and TRBJ1-3, is EAGVAQSPRYKIIEKRQSVAFWCNPISGHATLYWYQQILGQGPKLLIQFQNNGVVDDSQLPKDRFSAERLKGVDSTLKIQPAKLEDSAVYLCASSSRLSGNTIYFGEGSWLTVV.

The gene calls are TRBV4-1 and TRBJ2-3; 8 nucleotides match TRBD2. CDR3 size: 15 residues. The V and J ends lost 6 bases and 3 bases, in that order; junction bases with no gene match: 8. Germline loops: CDR1 MGHRA, CDR2 YSYEKL. DNA for the CDR3: TGCGCCAGCAGACCGGGGGGGGCCGGGACAGATACGCAGTATTTT. Its translation is CASRPGGAGTDTQYF.

This clone is a singleton in its sample. V is TRBV15 and J is TRBJ2-6, with 7 bases matching TRBD1. This CDR3 region has 15 residues. After removal of 6 bases from V and 1 base from J, the junction contained 3 bases not matched to a gene. CDR1 is LNHNV, CDR2 YYDKDF, per germline (reference sequence). CDR3 region: CATRIQGSGANVLTF. As DNA, the CDR3 is TGTGCCACCAGAATACAGGGGTCTGGGGCCAACGTCCTGACTTTC.